Presented here are 11 T cell receptor beta chains from one specimen sequenced in a study of blood T cells in healthy people across ages. Using a J-beta primer mix together with a sample-barcoded 5' primer, a second PCR was run for about 7 to 12 cycles. TCRdb re-called the 5' RACE reads through MiXCR, storing one row per CDR3 protein. The sample shows approximately 1.5 million distinct CDR3 sequences, about 45% of them seen only once. The sample consisted of blood. The receptors shown here come from a woman younger than 30 in good health.

This chain uses TRBV4-3 with TRBJ1-6; 8 bases agree with TRBD1. This CDR3 comprises 17 residues. CDR1 and CDR2 from the germline V gene are LGHNA and YSLEER. After removal of 2 bases from V and 8 bases from J, the junction contained 11 bases not matched to a gene. CDR3 residues: CASSQFYRDRRDSPLHF. In DNA form, the CDR3 reads TGCGCCAGCAGCCAATTTTATCGGGACAGGAGGGATTCACCCCTCCACTTT.

The gene calls are TRBV6-6 and TRBJ1-2; TRBD1 agrees at 9 bases. The CDR3 consists of 14 residues. Germline V gene sequence: CDR1 MNHNY, CDR2 SVGAGI (reference sequence). Germline trimming cut 2 bases from V and 7 bases from J; bases unmatched to any gene: 5. The CDR3 loop is CASSYAGTGSGYTF. The CDR3 nucleotides read TGTGCCAGCAGTTACGCGGGGACAGGGAGTGGCTACACCTTC.

The chain carries TRBV7-2 and TRBJ2-1; D is perhaps TRBD1 (6 bases). V lost 1 base and J lost 3, with 13 bases in between. CDR3 size: 16 residues. The germline V gene encodes CDR1 SGHTA and CDR2 FQGNSA. The DNA of the CDR3 is TGTGCCAGCAGCTTAGAGGGGGTCGGAAACTACAATGAGCAGTTCTTC. Translated: CASSLEGVGNYNEQFF.

This clonotype has a handful of counts. The chain links TRBV2 to TRBJ2-1, with a possible D match to TRBD2 (5 bases). Trimming took off 2 bases at V and 0 bases at J, with 14 bases between the two ends. Germline V gives CDR1 SNHLY, CDR2 FYNNEI. The CDR3 totals 17 residues. The CDR3 DNA is TGTGCCAGCAGTGAAAGCGCGCGGGCCAGCTCCTACAATGAGCAGTTCTTC. Its protein product is CASSESARASSYNEQFF. The full variable domain, its missing parts supplied by reference TRBV2 and TRBJ2-1, is EPEVTQTPSHQVTQMGQEVILRCVPISNHLYFYWYRQILGQKVEFLVSFYNNEISEKSEIFDDQFSVERPDGSNFTLKIRSTKLEDSAMYFCASSESARASSYNEQFFGPGTRLTVL.

This sequence joins TRBV29-1 and TRBJ2-5; D is possibly TRBD2 (5 bases). The end of the DNA aligns better with TRBJ2-7, so the J call may be wrong. The CDR3 runs to 12 residues. The germline V gene has CDR1 SQVTM and CDR2 ANQGSEA. CDR3 sequence: CSVELGAGEQYF. The CDR3 coding sequence is TGCAGCGTTGAGTTGGGAGCAGGCGAGCAGTACTTC.

The chain employs TRBV6-6 and TRBJ2-7; D gene ambiguous. The CDR3 totals 12 residues. Trimming took off 5 bases at V and 1 base at J, with 6 bases between the two ends. Looked up from germline, CDR1 is MNHNY and CDR2 is SVGAGI (reference sequence). The DNA of the CDR3 is TGTGCCAGCAGTCCTTGGTCCTACGAGCAGTACTTC. It yields the protein CASSPWSYEQYF.

The chain employs TRBV25-1 and TRBJ2-3, with 9 positions matching TRBD2. The CDR3 has 17 amino acids. Germline V gene data show CDR1 as MGHDK and CDR2 as SYGVNS. With 0 bases clipped from V and 6 bases from J, the junction kept 10 bases outside the gene matches. DNA of the CDR3: TGTGCCAGCAGTGAATATCAAAATAGCGGGGGCGGGGATACGCAGTATTTT. Amino acids: CASSEYQNSGGGDTQYF. Complete variable domain (other parts from reference TRBV25-1 and TRBJ2-3): EADIYQTPRYLVIGTGKKITLECSQTMGHDKMYWYQQDPGMELHLIHYSYGVNSTEKGDLSSESTVSRIRTEHFPLTLESARPSHTSQYLCASSEYQNSGGGDTQYFGPGTRLTVL.

This clonotype turned up a few times. The V and J genes are TRBV6-5 and TRBJ2-7; 8 nucleotides align to TRBD1. Germline V gene sequence: CDR1 MNHEY, CDR2 SVGAGI. V shed 0 bases, J shed 4 bases, and the junction held 5 bases outside the gene matches. This CDR3 region has 15 residues. In DNA, the CDR3 is TGTGCCAGCAGTTACTCTTGGACAGGGCAGTACGAGCAGTACTTC. Translated, it gives CASSYSWTGQYEQYF.

This clonotype was found once. The genes are TRBV21-1 and TRBJ2-4; TRBD1 is the table's D call and was not checked against the DNA. TRBV21-1 is recorded as a pseudogene. This CDR3 comprises 17 residues. CDR3 bases: TGTGCCAGCAGCAAAGCGAAACAGGGGGCTCCCAAAAACATTCAGTACTTC. This gives the protein CASSKAKQGAPKNIQYF.

The rearrangement uses TRBV2 and TRBJ2-1, with D tentatively TRBD2 (5 bases). V dropped 2 bases and J dropped 8 bases, with 7 bases sitting between them. CDR3 length: 12 amino acids. CDR1 SNHLY and CDR2 FYNNEI come from the germline V gene. CDR3 bases: TGTGCCAGCAGTGAATTGGAGGATGAGCAGTTCTTC. This codes for CASSELEDEQFF.

The chain has TRBV5-6 and TRBJ2-1; 9 nucleotides line up with TRBD2. The junction had 6 bases not matched to a gene; V was cut back by 0 bases and J by 8 bases. CDR3 size: 15 residues. Germline V gene lookup returns CDR1 SGHDT and CDR2 YYEEEE. For the CDR3, the DNA is TGTGCCAGCAGCTTGGCTAGCGGGATCTTCGATGAGCAGTTCTTC. It is translated as CASSLASGIFDEQFF.